This T cell receptor (beta chain) is drawn from a study of identifying expanded T cells in peripheral blood. Study-level results: Roughly two-week clone count variance significantly increased as total template count grew.

In the case of this clone: Its antigen remains unknown.

Collection occurred without any documented infections or immune events in donors. Some clones are missing from TCRdb's copy, which holds only in-frame ones; the method was immunoSEQ multiplex PCR. The sample contains roughly 120,000 clones, about 87% of which appear only once. Germline V gene lookup returns CDR1 SGHKS and CDR2 YYEKEE (reference sequence). The CDR3 has 14 amino acids. V gave up 3 bases and J gave up 2 bases, with 11 bases separating them. The sample comprised blood. This clonotype was obtained from a person aged 18 to 75 in good health. The chain recombines TRBV5-5 with TRBJ2-5; a possible D gene is TRBD1 (7 bases). CDR3 bases: TGTGCCAGCAGCTGGGGGGACAGACAAGAGACCCAGTACTTC. It specifies CASSWGDRQETQYF.